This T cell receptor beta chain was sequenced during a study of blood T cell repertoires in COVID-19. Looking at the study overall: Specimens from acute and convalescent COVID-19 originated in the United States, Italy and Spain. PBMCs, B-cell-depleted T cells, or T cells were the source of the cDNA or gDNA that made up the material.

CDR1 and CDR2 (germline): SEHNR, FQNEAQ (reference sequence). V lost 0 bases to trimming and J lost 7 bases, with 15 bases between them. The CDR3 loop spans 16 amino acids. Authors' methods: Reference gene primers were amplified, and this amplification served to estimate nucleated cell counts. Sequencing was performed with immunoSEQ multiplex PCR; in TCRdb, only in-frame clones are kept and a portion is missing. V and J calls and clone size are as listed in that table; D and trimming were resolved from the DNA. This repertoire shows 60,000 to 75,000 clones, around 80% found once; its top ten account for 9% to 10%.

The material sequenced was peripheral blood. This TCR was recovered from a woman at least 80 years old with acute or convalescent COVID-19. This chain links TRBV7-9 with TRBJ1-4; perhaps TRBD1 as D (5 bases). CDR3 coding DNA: TGTGCCAGCAGCTTAGCGGGGCAGGGTCCTGGTGAAAAACTGTTTTTT. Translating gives CASSLAGQGPGEKLFF.